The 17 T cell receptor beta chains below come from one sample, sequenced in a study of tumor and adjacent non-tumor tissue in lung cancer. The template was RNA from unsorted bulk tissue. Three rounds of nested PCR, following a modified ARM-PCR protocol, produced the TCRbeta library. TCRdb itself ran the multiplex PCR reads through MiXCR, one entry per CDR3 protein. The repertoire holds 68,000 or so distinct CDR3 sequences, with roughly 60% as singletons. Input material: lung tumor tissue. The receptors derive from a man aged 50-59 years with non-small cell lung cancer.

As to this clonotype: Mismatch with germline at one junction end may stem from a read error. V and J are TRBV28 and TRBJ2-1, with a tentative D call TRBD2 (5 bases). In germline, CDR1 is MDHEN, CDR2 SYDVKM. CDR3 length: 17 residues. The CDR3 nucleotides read TGTGCCAGTAGTGGCCAAGGCGGAAGAACTACGGGAAATGAGGAGTTCTTC. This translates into CASSGQGGRTTGNEEFF.

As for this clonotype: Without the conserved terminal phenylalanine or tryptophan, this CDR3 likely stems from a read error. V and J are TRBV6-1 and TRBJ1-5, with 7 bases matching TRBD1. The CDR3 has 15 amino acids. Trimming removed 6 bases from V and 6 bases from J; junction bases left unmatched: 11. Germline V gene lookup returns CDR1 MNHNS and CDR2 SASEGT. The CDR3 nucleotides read TGTGCCAGCAGCTCTAGGCAGGGGGGCACTCAGCCCCAGCATCTT. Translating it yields CASSSRQGGTQPQHL.

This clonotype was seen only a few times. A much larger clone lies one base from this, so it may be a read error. CDR3 coding DNA: TGTGCCAGCAGCCGGGATCCAGTAAGGGAGCTGTTTTTT. It yields the protein CASSRDPVRELFF. The J gene is TRBJ2-2, the V gene TRBV11-1; D is perhaps TRBD2 (5 bases). The length of the CDR3 is 13 residues. Trimming took off 5 bases at V and 9 bases at J, with 13 bases between the two ends. CDR1 and CDR2 from the germline V gene are SGHAT and FQDESV (reference sequence).

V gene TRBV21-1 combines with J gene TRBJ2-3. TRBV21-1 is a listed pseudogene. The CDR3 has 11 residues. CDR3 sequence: CASSNIDTQYF. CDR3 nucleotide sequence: TGTGCCAGCAGCAACATAGATACGCAGTATTTT.

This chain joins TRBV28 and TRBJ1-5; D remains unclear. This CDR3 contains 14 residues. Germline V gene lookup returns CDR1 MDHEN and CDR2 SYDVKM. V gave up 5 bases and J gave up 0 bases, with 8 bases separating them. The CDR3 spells CASSPTVSNQPQHF. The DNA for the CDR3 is TGTGCCAGCAGTCCGACTGTTAGCAATCAGCCCCAGCATTTT.

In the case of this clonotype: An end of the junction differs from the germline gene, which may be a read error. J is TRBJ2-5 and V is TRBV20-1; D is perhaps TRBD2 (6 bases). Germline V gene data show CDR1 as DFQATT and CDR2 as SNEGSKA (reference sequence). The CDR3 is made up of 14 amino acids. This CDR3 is CSDSDWTGRETPYF. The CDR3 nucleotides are TGCAGTGATAGCGATTGGACGGGCCGGGAGACCCCGTACTTC.

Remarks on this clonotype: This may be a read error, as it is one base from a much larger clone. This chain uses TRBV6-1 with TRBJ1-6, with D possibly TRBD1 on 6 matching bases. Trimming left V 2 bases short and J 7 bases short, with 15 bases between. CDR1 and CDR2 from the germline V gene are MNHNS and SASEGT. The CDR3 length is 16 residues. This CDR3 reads CASSEHHRVTNSPLHF. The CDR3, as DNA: TGTGCCAGCAGTGAACACCACAGGGTAACCAATTCACCCCTCCACTTT.

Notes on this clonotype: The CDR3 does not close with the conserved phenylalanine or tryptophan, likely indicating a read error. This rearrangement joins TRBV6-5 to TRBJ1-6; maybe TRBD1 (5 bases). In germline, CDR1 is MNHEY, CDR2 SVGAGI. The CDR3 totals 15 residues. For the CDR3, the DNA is TGTGCCGGCAGCCCGGGGCTCTCCTATAATTCACCCCTCCACTTG. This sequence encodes CAGSPGLSYNSPLHL.

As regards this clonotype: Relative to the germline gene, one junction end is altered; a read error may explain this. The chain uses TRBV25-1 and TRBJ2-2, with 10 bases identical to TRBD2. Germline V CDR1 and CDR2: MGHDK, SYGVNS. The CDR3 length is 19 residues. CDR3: CVSSENRDSLAGVPGELFF. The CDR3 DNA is TGTGTCAGCAGTGAGAACCGGGACAGCCTAGCGGGAGTGCCCGGGGAGCTGTTTTTT.

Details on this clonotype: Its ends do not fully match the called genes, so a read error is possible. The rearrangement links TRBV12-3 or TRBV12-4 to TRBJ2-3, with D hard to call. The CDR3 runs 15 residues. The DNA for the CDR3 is TGTGTCAGCAGTTTACGGAGAGAGGGCACAGATACGCAGTATTTT. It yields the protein CVSSLRREGTDTQYF.

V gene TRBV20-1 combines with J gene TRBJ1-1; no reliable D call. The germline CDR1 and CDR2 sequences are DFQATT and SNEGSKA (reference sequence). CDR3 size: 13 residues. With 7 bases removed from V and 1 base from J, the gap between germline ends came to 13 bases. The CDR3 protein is CSGTDDPNTEAFF. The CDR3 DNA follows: TGCAGTGGGACGGACGATCCGAACACTGAAGCTTTCTTT.

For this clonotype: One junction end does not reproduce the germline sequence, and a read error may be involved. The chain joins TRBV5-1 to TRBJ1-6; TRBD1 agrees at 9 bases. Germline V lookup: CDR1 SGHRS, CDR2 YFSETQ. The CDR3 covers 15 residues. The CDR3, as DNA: TGCGCCAGCAGCTTGGACAGGGGGCAACACTCACCCCTCTACTTT. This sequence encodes CASSLDRGQHSPLYF.

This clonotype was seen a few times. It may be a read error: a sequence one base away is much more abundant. CDR3 nucleotides: TGTGCCAGCAGTGTGGGGACGGCAGGGGGATATAATTCACTCCTCCACTTT. Protein product: CASSVGTAGGYNSLLHF. The rearrangement uses TRBV6-1 and TRBJ1-6, with 7 bases fitting TRBD1. Looked up from germline, CDR1 is MNHNS and CDR2 is SASEGT. The CDR3 is made up of 17 amino acids.

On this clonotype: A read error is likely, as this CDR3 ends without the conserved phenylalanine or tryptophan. Here the CDR3 DNA reads TGTGCCAGCAGTCCTGTTCGGGGTCAAGAGCCCCAGCATTAT. Translated, it gives CASSPVRGQEPQHY. The V gene is TRBV6-5, the J gene TRBJ1-5; D is undetermined. This CDR3 region has 14 residues. V lost 5 bases and J lost 8, with 16 bases in between. Germline lookup yields CDR1 MNHEY and CDR2 SVGAGI.

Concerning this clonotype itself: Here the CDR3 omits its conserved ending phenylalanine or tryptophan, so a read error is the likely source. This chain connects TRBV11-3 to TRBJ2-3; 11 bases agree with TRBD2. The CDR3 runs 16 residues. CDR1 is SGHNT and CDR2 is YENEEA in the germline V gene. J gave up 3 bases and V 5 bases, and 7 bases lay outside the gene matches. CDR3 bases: TGTGCCAGCAGCCCAGGGACTAGCGGTTTTACAGATACGCAGTATATT. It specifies CASSPGTSGFTDTQYI.

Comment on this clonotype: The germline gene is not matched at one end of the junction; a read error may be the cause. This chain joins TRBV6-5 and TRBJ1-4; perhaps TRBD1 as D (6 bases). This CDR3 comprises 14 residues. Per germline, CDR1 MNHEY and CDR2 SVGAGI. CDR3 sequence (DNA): TGCGCCAGCAGTTCCCAGGGGTCTAATGAAAAACCGTTTTTT. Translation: CASSSQGSNEKPFF.

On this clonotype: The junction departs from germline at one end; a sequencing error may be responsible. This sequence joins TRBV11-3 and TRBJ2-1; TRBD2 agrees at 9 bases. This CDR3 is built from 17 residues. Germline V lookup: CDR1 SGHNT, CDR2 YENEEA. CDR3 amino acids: CTSSLGVSGGPGDEQFF. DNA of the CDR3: TGTACCAGTAGCTTAGGGGTTAGCGGGGGACCTGGCGATGAGCAGTTCTTT.